This TCR beta chain was sequenced during a study of neoadjuvant nivolumab and ipilimumab in lung cancer. As concerns this clone: The antigen remains unidentified.

Germline V gene data show CDR1 as SGHAT and CDR2 as FQNNGV. The ends were cut back, 1 base at V and 2 bases at J, with 11 bases in the middle. The CDR3 is made up of 15 amino acids. Clones were sequenced by immunoSEQ multiplex PCR, and TCRdb holds only the in-frame ones, with some missing. The table lists about 10,000 clones, roughly four fifths of them singletons. General observations from the study: Only a small number of samples underwent TCR sequencing.

This chain uses TRBV11-2 with TRBJ2-5; D not resolved. This sample comprised peripheral blood, obtained before neoadjuvant nivolumab, alone or with ipilimumab. The sequence was obtained from an adult with non-small cell lung cancer. Here the CDR3 DNA reads TGTGCCAGCAGCTTAGGAAGTCGAAGGCAAGAGACCCAGTACTTC. Residues: CASSLGSRRQETQYF.